A single sample gave rise to the 2 T cell receptor beta chains below, sequenced in a study of cytomegalovirus exposure and HLA in healthy donors. The PCR employed 60 Vbeta primers together with 13 Jbeta primers. The repertoire was sequenced with immunoSEQ multiplex PCR; TCRdb's copy has only in-frame clones and lacks some. The profile shows roughly 150,000 clones, about 80% of them singletons. The specimen sequenced was PBMCs. All receptors come from a woman aged 40-49 years in good health and CMV-seropositive.

This rearrangement joins TRBV5-1 to TRBJ1-1; TRBD1 matches 9 bases. This CDR3 is 16 amino acids long. With V trimmed by 4 bases and J by 2 bases, 9 bases remained unmatched. From germline, CDR1 is SGHRS and CDR2 YFSETQ. CDR3: CASSVRQGGLNTEAFF. As DNA, the CDR3 is TGCGCCAGCAGCGTACGACAGGGGGGTCTCAACACTGAAGCTTTCTTT.

The chain has TRBV5-5 and TRBJ2-7, with 11 bases fitting TRBD2. The CDR3 totals 18 residues. With V trimmed by 3 bases and J by 2 bases, 13 bases remained unmatched. In germline, CDR1 is SGHKS, CDR2 YYEKEE (reference sequence). This CDR3 reads CASSWAGRGTSGTYEQYF. The CDR3 DNA sequence: TGTGCCAGCAGCTGGGCGGGCCGTGGGACTAGCGGAACCTACGAGCAGTACTTC.